The TCR beta chain described here comes from a study of cytomegalovirus exposure and HLA in healthy donors. General study points: A missense variant in DCLRE1C was later tied to TCR beta V- and J-gene trimming. Excluded were some V segments that proved indistinguishable, including TRBV6-2 and TRBV6-3. Several of the most significant clusters were apparently associated with common viral pathogens in a later analysis. What a later analysis reportedly showed was that an Asian-associated ancestry cluster had fewer N-insertions than the roughly 670-donor mean.

In the PCR, 60 Vbeta and 13 Jbeta primers were used. Method: immunoSEQ multiplex PCR; TCRdb's copy keeps in-frame clones and lacks some. Of about 130,000 clones listed, about three quarters are singletons. Notes on this clone: What it recognizes is unknown.

With V trimmed by 8 bases and J by 3 bases, 0 bases remained unmatched. This CDR3 spans 11 amino acids. Germline CDR1 is SNHLY and CDR2 is FYNNEI. The V call is TRBV2, the J call TRBJ2-5; 7 positions agree with TRBD1. The sequence came from a female donor in good health and CMV-seronegative. The specimen sequenced was PBMCs. CDR3 sequence: CASGTEETQYF. As DNA, the CDR3 is TGTGCCAGCGGGACAGAAGAGACCCAGTACTTC.